This T cell receptor (beta chain) originates from a study of a mutant IDH1 vaccine in newly diagnosed glioma. Using immunoSEQ multiplex PCR, the repertoire was profiled, and TCRdb retains in-frame clones only, with some absent. The table has around 76,000 clones, more than 80% seen once. Described time point: week 23, last vaccination. Topical imiquimod accompanied each vaccine dose, which consisted of 300 ug of mutant IDH1 20-mer peptide. In regard to this clone: No antigen is known for it.

The sequence was obtained from a woman in her forties or fifties with glioma. The sequences come from PBMCs, collected from a glioma patient whose treatment included an IDH1 peptide vaccine.

Written as DNA, the CDR3 is TGCGCCAGCAGGGAGGGGGTTCGCACTGAAGCTTTCTTT. It is translated as CASREGVRTEAFF. The chain carries TRBV5-1 and TRBJ1-1; tentatively, D is TRBD1 (6 bases). The V gene's germline CDR1 is SGHRS and CDR2 YFSETQ. The CDR3 runs to 13 residues. Trimming stripped 5 bases from V and 4 bases from J, with 12 bases between.